This TCR beta chain comes out of a study of T cell responses to AZD1222 COVID-19 vaccine. At the level of the study: The study pooled second doses at about 4 or about 12 weeks.

After removal of 0 bases from V and 3 bases from J, the junction contained 4 bases not matched to a gene. The V gene's germline CDR1 is KGHSY and CDR2 FQNENV. The CDR3 is made up of 15 amino acids. Points from the study as a whole: A mostly white British donor set with more females was recruited, and clonal diversity was possibly underestimated. Seropositive AZD1222 recipients at baseline numbered only five or six.

Profiling relied on immunoSEQ multiplex PCR, and the TCRdb table lists in-frame clones only, not all of them. The table has 150,000 or so clones, around 90% seen once. This clone is a singleton in its sample. Its antigen is unknown. The clonotype was recovered from an adult in good health. The rearrangement links TRBV16 to TRBJ1-1; 7 bases map to TRBD1. The sequencing used peripheral blood, collected on day 0 of AZD1222 vaccination. CDR3 sequence reads: CASSQSQGMDTEAFF. CDR3 sequence (DNA): TGTGCCAGCAGCCAATCACAGGGGATGGACACTGAAGCTTTCTTT.